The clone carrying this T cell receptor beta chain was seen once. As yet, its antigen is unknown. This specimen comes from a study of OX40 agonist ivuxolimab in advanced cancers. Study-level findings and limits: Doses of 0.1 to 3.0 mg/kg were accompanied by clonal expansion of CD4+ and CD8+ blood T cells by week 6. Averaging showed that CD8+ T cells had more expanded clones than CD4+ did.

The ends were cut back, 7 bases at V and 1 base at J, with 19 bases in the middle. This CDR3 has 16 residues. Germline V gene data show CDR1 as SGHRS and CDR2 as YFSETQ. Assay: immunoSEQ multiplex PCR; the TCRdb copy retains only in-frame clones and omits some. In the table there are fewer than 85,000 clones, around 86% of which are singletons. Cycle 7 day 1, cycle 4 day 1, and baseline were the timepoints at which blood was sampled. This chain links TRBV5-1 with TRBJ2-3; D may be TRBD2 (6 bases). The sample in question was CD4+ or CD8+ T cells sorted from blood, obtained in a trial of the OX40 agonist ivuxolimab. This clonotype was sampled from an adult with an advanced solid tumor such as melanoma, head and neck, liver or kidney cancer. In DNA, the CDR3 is TGCGCCAGCGCAACTAGCATCCTATCTGGCACAGATACGCAGTATTTT. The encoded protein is CASATSILSGTDTQYF.